This T cell receptor (beta chain) appears in the sequencing data of a study of blood T cell repertoires in COVID-19. The CDR3 covers 11 residues. V lost 6 bases and J lost 7, with 10 bases in between. The method was immunoSEQ multiplex PCR; TCRdb's version includes in-frame clones alone and lacks a portion of them. There are about 240,000 clones in the sample; around 88% occur only once, and 3.3% lies in the top ten. This chain connects TRBV12-3 or TRBV12-4 to TRBJ2-7; D unresolved. The sequenced material came from PBMCs or T cells enriched from blood (not recorded which). The sequence derives from a middle-aged woman with acute COVID-19. The CDR3 here is CASRLTWEQYF. The CDR3 nucleotides are TGTGCCAGCAGGCTAACCTGGGAGCAGTACTTC.